This T cell receptor (beta chain) was profiled in a study of blood T cell repertoires in COVID-19. On the study more broadly: Collection of acute and convalescent COVID-19 samples took place in the United States, Italy and Spain. Sources were T cells, B-cell-depleted T cells, or PBMCs; the material itself was cDNA or gDNA.

Authors' analysis steps: The assay estimated nucleated cells by amplifying reference gene primers. The repertoire was sequenced with immunoSEQ multiplex PCR; TCRdb's copy has only in-frame clones and lacks some. V and J calls and clone size are copied from that table; D and trimming were computed from the DNA. The sample yields some 150,000 clones, 70% to 90% seen once. The V gene lost 0 bases and the J gene lost 6 bases, with 18 bases spanning the gap. The CDR3 sequence is 16 residues long. Per germline, CDR1 SGHRS and CDR2 YFSETQ. The sequenced sample consisted of peripheral blood. The rearrangement links TRBV5-1 to TRBJ1-2, with D possibly being TRBD1 (6 bases). This sequence originates from a man aged 35 to 55 with acute or convalescent COVID-19. The chain's CDR3 is CASSLGLLGQGNGYTF. In DNA, the CDR3 is TGCGCCAGCAGCTTGGGTCTTCTCGGTCAGGGGAATGGCTACACCTTC.